The T cell receptor (beta chain) described here comes from a study of tumor and adjacent non-tumor tissue in lung cancer. The study's findings and limits: Tumor repertoires had a smaller top 100 clone share than normal lung. Higher tumor TCR diversity was associated with shorter survival.

This clonotype was seen at least ten times. Its target is not known. Deletions cut 1 base from V and 4 bases from J, with 10 bases between. The CDR3 spans 15 residues. Germline V gives CDR1 LGHNA, CDR2 YSLEER. The template was RNA from unsorted bulk tissue. Donors were chemotherapy-naive, newly diagnosed lung cancer surgical patients in China, August–late 2014. A modified ARM-PCR protocol with three rounds of nested PCR amplified TCRbeta. MiXCR, run by TCRdb on the multiplex PCR reads, gives a single entry per CDR3 protein. The sample contains 75,000 to 100,000 distinct CDR3 sequences, approximately 65% of which appear only once.

This receptor was taken from a man aged 55 to 70 with non-small cell lung cancer. Material: lung tumor tissue. The chain has TRBV4-3 and TRBJ2-2; tentatively, D is TRBD2 (6 bases). The CDR3 loop is CASSQAGVGTGELFF. CDR3 DNA sequence: TGCGCCAGCAGCCAAGCGGGAGTCGGCACCGGGGAGCTGTTTTTT.